The subject of this entry is one T cell receptor beta chain. The antigen is undetermined. This sample stems from a study of cytomegalovirus exposure and HLA in healthy donors. Looking at the study overall: The approximately 110 validation repertoires used the same platform as the roughly 670 first-cohort repertoires, a later analysis reported.

The ends lost 4 bases at V and 8 bases at J; junction bases unmatched: 2. Germline V gene lookup returns CDR1 GTSNPN and CDR2 SVGIG (reference sequence). The CDR3 length is 12 residues. Profiling relied on immunoSEQ multiplex PCR, and the TCRdb table lists in-frame clones only, not all of them. This sample has more than 300,000 clones, with about nine tenths found just once. General study points: Cytomegalovirus association was listed for about 170 TCR beta chains. Reported performance of the classifier showed diagnosis of cytomegalovirus status with high specificity and sensitivity. Under in vitro conditions, a few CMV-associated chains were confirmed as specific for CMV antigens.

This receptor was taken from a woman aged 18-35 years in good health and CMV-seronegative. The genes are TRBV30 and TRBJ2-1; TRBD2 matches 10 bases. The sequenced sample was PBMCs. CDR3 sequence (DNA): TGTGCCTGGACTAGCGGGAGTGATGAGCAGTTCTTC. Translating it yields CAWTSGSDEQFF.